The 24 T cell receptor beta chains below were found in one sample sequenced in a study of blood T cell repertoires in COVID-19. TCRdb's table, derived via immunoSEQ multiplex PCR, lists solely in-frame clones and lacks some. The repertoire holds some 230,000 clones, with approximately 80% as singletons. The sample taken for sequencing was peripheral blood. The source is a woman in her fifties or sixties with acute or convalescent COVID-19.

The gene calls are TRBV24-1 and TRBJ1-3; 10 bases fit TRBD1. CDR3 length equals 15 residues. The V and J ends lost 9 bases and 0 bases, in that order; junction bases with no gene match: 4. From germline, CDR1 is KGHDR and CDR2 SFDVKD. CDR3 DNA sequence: TGTGCCACCGAGGGACAGGGGAGCTCTGGAAACACCATATATTTT. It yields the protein CATEGQGSSGNTIYF.

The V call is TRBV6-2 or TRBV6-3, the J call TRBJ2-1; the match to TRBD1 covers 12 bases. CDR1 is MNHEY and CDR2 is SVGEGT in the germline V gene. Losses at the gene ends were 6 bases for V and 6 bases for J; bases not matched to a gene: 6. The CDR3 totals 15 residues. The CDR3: CASSSGTGGSNEQFF. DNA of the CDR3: TGTGCCAGCAGCTCCGGGACAGGGGGCTCCAATGAGCAGTTCTTC.

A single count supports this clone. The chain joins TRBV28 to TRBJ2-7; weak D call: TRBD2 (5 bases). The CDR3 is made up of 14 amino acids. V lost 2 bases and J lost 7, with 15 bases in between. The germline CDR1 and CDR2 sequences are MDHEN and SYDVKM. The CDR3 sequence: CASSLNFGVREQYF. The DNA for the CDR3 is TGTGCCAGCAGTTTAAATTTCGGGGTGAGGGAGCAGTACTTC.

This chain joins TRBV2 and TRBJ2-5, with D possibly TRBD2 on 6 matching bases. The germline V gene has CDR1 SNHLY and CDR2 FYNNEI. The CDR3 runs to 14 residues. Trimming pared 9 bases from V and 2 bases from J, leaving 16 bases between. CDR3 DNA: TGTGCCAGAGACGTGTATAGCGGACAAGAGACCCAGTACTTC. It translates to CARDVYSGQETQYF. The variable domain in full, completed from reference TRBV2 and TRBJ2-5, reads EPEVTQTPSHQVTQMGQEVILRCVPISNHLYFYWYRQILGQKVEFLVSFYNNEISEKSEIFDDQFSVERPDGSNFTLKIRSTKLEDSAMYFCARDVYSGQETQYFGPGTRLLVL.

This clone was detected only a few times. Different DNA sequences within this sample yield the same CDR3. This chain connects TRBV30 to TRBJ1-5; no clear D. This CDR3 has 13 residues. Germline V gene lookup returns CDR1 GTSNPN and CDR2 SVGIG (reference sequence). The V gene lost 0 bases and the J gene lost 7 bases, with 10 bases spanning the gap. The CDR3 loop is CAWSVRENQPQHF. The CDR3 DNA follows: TGTGCCTGGAGTGTTCGAGAGAACCAGCCCCAGCATTTT.

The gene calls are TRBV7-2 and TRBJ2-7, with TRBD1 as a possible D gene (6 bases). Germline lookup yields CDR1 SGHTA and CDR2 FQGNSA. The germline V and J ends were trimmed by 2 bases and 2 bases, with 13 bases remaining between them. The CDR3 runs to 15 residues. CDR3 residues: CASSLTTAGAYEQYF. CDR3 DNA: TGTGCCAGCAGCTTAACTACTGCAGGGGCCTACGAGCAGTACTTC.

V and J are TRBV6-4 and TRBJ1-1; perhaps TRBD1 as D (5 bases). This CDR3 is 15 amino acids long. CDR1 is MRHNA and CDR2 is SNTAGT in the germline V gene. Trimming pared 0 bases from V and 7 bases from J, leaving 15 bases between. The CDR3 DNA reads TGTGCCAGCAGTGACTCGATTGACAGAGTGGGTGAAGCTTTCTTT. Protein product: CASSDSIDRVGEAFF.

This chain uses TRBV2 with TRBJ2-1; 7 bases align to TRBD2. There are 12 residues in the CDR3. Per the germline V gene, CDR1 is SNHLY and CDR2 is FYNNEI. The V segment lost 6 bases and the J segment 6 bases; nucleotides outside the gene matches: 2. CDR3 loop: CASRTSRNEQFF. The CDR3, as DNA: TGTGCCAGCAGGACTAGCCGCAATGAGCAGTTCTTC.

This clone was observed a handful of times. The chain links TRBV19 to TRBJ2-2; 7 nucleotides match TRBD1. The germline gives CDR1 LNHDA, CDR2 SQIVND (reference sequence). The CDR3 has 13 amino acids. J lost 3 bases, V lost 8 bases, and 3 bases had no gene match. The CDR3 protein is CASLTGDTGELFF. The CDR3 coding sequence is TGTGCCAGTCTCACAGGGGACACCGGGGAGCTGTTTTTT.

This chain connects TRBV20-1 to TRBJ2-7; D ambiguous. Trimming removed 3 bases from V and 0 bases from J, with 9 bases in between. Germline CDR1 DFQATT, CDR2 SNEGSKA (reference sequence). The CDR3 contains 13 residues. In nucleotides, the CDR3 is TGCAGTGCTAGTCCGGGTGACTCCTACGAGCAGTACTTC. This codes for CSASPGDSYEQYF.

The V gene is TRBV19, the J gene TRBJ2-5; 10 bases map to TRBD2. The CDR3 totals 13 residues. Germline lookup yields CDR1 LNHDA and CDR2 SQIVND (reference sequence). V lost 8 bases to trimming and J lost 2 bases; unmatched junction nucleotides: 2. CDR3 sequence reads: CASASGSQETQYF. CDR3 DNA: TGTGCCAGTGCTAGCGGGAGTCAAGAGACCCAGTACTTC.

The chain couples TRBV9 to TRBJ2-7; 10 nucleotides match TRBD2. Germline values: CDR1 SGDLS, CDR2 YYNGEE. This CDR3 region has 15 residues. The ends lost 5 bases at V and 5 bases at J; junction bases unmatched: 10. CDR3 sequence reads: CASSALLAGWNEQYF. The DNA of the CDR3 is TGTGCCAGCAGTGCCTTACTAGCGGGATGGAACGAGCAGTACTTC.

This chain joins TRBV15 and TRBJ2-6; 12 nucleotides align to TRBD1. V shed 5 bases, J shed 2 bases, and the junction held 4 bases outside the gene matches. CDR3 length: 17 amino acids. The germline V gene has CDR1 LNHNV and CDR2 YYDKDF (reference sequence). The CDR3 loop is CATSPGQGAPGANVLTF. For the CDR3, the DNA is TGTGCCACCAGCCCGGGACAGGGGGCGCCTGGGGCCAACGTCCTGACTTTC. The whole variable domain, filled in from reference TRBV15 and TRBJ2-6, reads DAMVIQNPRYQVTQFGKPVTLSCSQTLNHNVMYWYQQKSSQAPKLLFHYYDKDFNNEADTPDNFQSRRPNTSFCFLDIRSPGLGDTAMYLCATSPGQGAPGANVLTFGAGSRLTVL.

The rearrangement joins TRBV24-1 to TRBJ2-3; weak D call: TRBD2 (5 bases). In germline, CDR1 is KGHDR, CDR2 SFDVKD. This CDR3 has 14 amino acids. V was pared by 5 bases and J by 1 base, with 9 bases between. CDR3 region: CATSVGGRTDTQYF. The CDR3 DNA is TGTGCCACCAGTGTCGGCGGGCGCACAGATACGCAGTATTTT.

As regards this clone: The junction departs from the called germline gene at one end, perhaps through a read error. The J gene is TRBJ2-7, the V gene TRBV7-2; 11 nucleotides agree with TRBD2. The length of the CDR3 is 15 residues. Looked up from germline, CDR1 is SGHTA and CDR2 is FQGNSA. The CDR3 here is CASSIATSGTGEQYF. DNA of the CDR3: TGTGCCAGCAGCATAGCGACTAGCGGGACGGGGGAGCAGTACTTC.

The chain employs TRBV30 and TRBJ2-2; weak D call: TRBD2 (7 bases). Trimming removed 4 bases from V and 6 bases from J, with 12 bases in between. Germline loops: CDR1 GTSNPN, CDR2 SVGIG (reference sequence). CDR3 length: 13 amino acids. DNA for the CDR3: TGTGCCTGGATGCGGGGGCTCGCCGGGGAGCTGTTTTTT. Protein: CAWMRGLAGELFF. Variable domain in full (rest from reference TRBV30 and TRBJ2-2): SQTIHQWPATLVQPVGSPLSLECTVEGTSNPNLYWYRQAAGRGLQLLFYSVGIGQISSEVPQNLSASRPQDRQFILSSKKLLLSDSGFYLCAWMRGLAGELFFGEGSRLTVL.

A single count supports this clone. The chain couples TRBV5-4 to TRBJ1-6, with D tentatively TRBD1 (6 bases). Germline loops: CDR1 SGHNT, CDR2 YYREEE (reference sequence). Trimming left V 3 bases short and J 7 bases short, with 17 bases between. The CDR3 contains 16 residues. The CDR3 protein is CASSSGGHVRNSPLHF. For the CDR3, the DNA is TGTGCCAGCAGCTCTGGGGGCCACGTTCGAAATTCACCCCTCCACTTT.

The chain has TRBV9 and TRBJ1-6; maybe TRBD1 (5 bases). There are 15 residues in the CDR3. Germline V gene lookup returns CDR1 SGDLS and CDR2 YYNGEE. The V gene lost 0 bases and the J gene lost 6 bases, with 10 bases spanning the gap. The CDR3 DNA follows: TGTGCCAGCAGCGTAGTCGGACACGGTAATTCACCCCTCCACTTT. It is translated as CASSVVGHGNSPLHF.

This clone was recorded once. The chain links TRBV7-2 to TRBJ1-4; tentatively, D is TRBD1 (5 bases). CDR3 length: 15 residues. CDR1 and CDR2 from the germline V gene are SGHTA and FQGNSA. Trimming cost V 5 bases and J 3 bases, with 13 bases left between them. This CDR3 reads CASSRGGRANEKLFF. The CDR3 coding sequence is TGTGCCAGCAGCCGCGGGGGGAGGGCTAATGAAAAACTGTTTTTT.

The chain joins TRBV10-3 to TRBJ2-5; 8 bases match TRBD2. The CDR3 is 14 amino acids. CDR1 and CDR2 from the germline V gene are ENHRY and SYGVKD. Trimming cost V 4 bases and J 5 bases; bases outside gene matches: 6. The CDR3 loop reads CAISGTGGLETQYF. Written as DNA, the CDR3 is TGTGCCATCAGTGGGACGGGGGGGCTTGAGACCCAGTACTTC.

Here the CDR3 DNA reads TGTGCCAGCAGCTTACCCAGTGGGACAGGGGTGACAGATACGCAGTATTTT. Translation gives CASSLPSGTGVTDTQYF. The chain employs TRBV7-8 and TRBJ2-3, with TRBD1 identical over 10 bases. This CDR3 region has 17 residues. Germline CDR1 is SGHVS and CDR2 is FQNEAQ. The V segment lost 2 bases and the J segment 3 bases; nucleotides outside the gene matches: 8.

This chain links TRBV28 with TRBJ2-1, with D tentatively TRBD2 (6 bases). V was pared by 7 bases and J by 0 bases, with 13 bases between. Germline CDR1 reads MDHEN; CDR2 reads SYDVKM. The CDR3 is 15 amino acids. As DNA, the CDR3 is TGTGCCAGCACCAGGGACTGGAGCTCCTACAATGAGCAGTTCTTC. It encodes CASTRDWSSYNEQFF.

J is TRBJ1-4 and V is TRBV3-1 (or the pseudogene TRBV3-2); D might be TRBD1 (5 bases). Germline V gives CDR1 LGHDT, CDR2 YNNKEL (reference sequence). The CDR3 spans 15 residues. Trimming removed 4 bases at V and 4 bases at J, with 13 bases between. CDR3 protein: CASSPLAQGNEKLFF. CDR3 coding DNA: TGTGCCAGCAGCCCACTCGCTCAGGGTAATGAAAAACTGTTTTTT.

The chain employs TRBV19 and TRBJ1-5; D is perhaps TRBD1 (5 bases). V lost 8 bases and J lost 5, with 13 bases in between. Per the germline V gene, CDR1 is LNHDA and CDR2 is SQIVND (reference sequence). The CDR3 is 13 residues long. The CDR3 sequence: CASGRQGDQPQHF. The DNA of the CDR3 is TGTGCCAGTGGTCGGCAGGGTGATCAGCCCCAGCATTTT.